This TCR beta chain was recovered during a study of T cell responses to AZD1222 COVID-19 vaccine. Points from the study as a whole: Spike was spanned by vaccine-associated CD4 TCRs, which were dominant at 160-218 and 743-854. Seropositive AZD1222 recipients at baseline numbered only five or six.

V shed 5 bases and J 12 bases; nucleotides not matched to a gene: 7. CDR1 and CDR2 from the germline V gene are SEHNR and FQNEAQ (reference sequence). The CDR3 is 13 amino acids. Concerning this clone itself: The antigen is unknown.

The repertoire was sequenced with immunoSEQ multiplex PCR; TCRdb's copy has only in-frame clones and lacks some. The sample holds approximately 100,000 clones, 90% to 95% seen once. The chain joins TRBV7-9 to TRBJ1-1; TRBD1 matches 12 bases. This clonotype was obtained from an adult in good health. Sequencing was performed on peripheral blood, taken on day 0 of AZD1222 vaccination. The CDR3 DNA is TGTGCCAGCAGCCTCGGGACAGGGGGCGGGACTTTCTTT. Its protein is CASSLGTGGGTFF.